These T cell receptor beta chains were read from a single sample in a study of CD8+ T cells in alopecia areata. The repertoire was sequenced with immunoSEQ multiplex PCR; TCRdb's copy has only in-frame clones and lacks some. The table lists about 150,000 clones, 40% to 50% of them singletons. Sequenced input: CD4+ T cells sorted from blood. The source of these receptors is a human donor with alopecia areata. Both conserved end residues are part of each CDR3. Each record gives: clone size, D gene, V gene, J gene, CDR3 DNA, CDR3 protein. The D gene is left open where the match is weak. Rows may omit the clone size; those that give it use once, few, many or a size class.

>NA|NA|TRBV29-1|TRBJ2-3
TGCAGCGTGCTGGGGAGCGGGAGCACAGATACGCAGTATTTT
CSVLGSGSTDTQYF
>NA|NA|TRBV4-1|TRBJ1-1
TGCGCCAGCAGCCAAGTGTCGAGGGGCACTGAAGCTTTCTTT
CASSQVSRGTEAFF
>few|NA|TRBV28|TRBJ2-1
TGTGCCAGCCGTATTAGCTCCTACAATGAGCAGTTCTTC
CASRISSYNEQFF
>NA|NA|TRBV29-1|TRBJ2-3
TGCAGCGCTGCCCGGGGGACACTTACAGATACGCAGTATTTT
CSAARGTLTDTQYF
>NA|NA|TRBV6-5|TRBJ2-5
TGTGCCAGCAGTTATCTGGAGACCCAGTACTTC
CASSYLETQYF
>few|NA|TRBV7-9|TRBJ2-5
TGTGCCAGCAGCCTCACCATGGGAGAGACCCAGTACTTC
CASSLTMGETQYF
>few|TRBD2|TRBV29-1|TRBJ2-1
TGCAGCGTCCGCACCGTGGGAGGGTTCGGTGAGCAGTTCTTC
CSVRTVGGFGEQFF
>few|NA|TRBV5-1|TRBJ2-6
TGCGCCAGCAGCTTGGAGGGACCGGGCAACGTCCTGACTTTC
CASSLEGPGNVLTF
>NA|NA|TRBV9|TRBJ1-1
TGTGCCAGCAGCCTAAGGGAGGGCGCGAACACTGAAGCTTTCTTT
CASSLREGANTEAFF
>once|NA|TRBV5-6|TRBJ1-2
TGTGCCAGCAGCTCGCAGACCGGCTACACCTTC
CASSSQTGYTF
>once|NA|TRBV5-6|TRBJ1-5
TGTGCCAGCAGCAAGGCCCGCTCTCCCCAGCATTTT
CASSKARSPQHF
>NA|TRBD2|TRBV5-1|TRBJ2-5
TGCGCCAGCAGCTTGATCGGGAGGGAGACCCAGTACTTC
CASSLIGRETQYF
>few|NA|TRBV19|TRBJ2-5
TGTGCCAGTAGTAGCCCCCGGGACGGCGAAGAGACCCAGTACTTC
CASSSPRDGEETQYF
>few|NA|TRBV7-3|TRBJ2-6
TGTGCCAGCAGCTTAACGGGCTCTGGGGCCAACGTCCTGACTTTC
CASSLTGSGANVLTF
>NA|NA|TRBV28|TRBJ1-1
TGTGCCAGCAGCCCAACAGGGTACGCTTTCTTT
CASSPTGYAFF
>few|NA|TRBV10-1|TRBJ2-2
TGCGCCAGCAGGGGACAACCGAACACCGGGGAGCTGTTTTTT
CASRGQPNTGELFF
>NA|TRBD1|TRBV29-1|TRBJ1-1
TGCAGCGTTAGGGGGACAGTGAACACTGAAGCTTTCTTT
CSVRGTVNTEAFF
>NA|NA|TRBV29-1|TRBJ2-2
TGCAGCGCGGCCATTGGCGGGGAGCTGTTTTTT
CSAAIGGELFF
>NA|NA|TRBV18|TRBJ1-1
TGTGCCAGCTCAACAGCGAACACTGAAGCTTTCTTT
CASSTANTEAFF
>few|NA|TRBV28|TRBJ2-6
TGTGCCAGCAGTTTCAGATCTGGGGCCAACGTCCTGACTTTC
CASSFRSGANVLTF
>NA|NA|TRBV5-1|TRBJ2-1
TGCGCCAGCAGCATGCAGGGACGGTTAAATGAGCAGTTCTTC
CASSMQGRLNEQFF
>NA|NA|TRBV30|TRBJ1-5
TGTGCCTGGAGTGTTGGGCGGGGGCCTCAGCCCCAGCATTTT
CAWSVGRGPQPQHF
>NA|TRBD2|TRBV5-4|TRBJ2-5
TGTGCCAGCGGGACTAGCGGGAGCTCAGAGACCCAGTACTTC
CASGTSGSSETQYF
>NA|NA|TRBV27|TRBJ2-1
TGTGCCAGCTCCAGCCTGTACAATGAGCAGTTCTTC
CASSSLYNEQFF
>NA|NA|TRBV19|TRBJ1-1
TGTGCCAGTAGTGCTTACAGGGCCGCGAACACTGAAGCTTTCTTT
CASSAYRAANTEAFF
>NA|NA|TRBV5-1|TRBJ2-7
TGCGCCAGCAGCCCCGGAGTCCCCGAGCAGTACTTC
CASSPGVPEQYF
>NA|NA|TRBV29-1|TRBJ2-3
TGCAGCGTTGTCTTCAGCACAGATACGCAGTATTTT
CSVVFSTDTQYF
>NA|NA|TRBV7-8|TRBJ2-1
TGTGCCAGCAGCTTAATTTCGGGGCTCTACAATGAGCAGTTCTTC
CASSLISGLYNEQFF
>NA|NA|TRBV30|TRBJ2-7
TGTGCCGCCGGGGGTGCCGAGCAGTACTTC
CAAGGAEQYF
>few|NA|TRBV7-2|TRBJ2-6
TGTGCCAGCAGTCCGGGCGGCAGCTCTGGGGCCAACGTCCTGACTTTC
CASSPGGSSGANVLTF
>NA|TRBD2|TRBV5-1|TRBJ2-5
TGCGCCAGCAGCGGGACTAGCGGGACTGCGGAGACCCAGTACTTC
CASSGTSGTAETQYF
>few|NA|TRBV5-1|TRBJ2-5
TGCGCCAGCAACGAGCCCGAGTACCAAGAGACCCAGTACTTC
CASNEPEYQETQYF
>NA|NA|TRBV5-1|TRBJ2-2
TGCGCCAGCAGCTTGGTAGCGGCGAACACCGGGGAGCTGTTTTTT
CASSLVAANTGELFF
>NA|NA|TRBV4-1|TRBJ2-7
TGCGCCAGCAGCCCCATGCAGGAGGTGGAGCAGTACTTC
CASSPMQEVEQYF
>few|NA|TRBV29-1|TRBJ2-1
TGCAGCGCCTGTCAATCGAACTCCTACAATGAGCAGTTCTTC
CSACQSNSYNEQFF
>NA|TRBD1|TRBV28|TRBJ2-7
TGTGCCAGCAGCCTCCTCGGGGCAGGGGGCTACGAGCAGTACTTC
CASSLLGAGGYEQYF
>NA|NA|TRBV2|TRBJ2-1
TGTGCCAGCAGTGAATTAGAGGGGAATGAGCAGTTCTTC
CASSELEGNEQFF
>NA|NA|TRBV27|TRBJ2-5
TGTGCCAGTTCCACCGCAGGTGCAATCAAGACCCAGTACTTC
CASSTAGAIKTQYF
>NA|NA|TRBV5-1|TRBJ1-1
TGCGCCAGCAGCCTGGTGACTCGGAAGGTCGACACTGAAGCTTTCTTT
CASSLVTRKVDTEAFF
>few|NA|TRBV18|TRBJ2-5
TGTGCCAGCTCAAGGCGGGACGGTCGGAAAGTGACCCAGTACTTC
CASSRRDGRKVTQYF
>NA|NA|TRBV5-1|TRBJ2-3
TGCGCCAGCAGCTTGGGGGGTAATGGAGATACGCAGTATTTT
CASSLGGNGDTQYF
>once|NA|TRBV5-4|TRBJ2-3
TGTGCCAGCAGCCTAACAGATACGCAGTATTTT
CASSLTDTQYF
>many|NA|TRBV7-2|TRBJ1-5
TGTGCCAGCAGCTTAGACCCAAGCGGGGTGGCTCTTCAGCCCCAGCATTTT
CASSLDPSGVALQPQHF
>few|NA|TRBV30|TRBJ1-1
TGTGCCTGGAGTGCATACACTGAAGCTTTCTTT
CAWSAYTEAFF
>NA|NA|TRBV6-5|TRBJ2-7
TGTGCCAGCAGTCGGGACACCTACTACGAGCAGTACTTC
CASSRDTYYEQYF
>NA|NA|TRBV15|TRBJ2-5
TGTGCCACCAGCACCCCAGTCGTAGGATACCAAGAGACCCAGTACTTC
CATSTPVVGYQETQYF